This T cell receptor beta chain stems from a study of blood T cells in healthy people across ages. Healthy individuals of Caucasian origin from Russia, aged roughly 6 to 100, served as donors. Isolating PBMCs gave at least 6 million of these cells per sample. This CDR3 contains 13 residues. V was clipped by 6 bases and J by 9 bases, with 15 bases between them. The germline CDR1 and CDR2 sequences are MNHEY and SVGAGI. Primers used in a second PCR of roughly 6 to 11 cycles were a sample-barcoded 5' primer and a J-beta primer mix. In TCRdb, the 5' RACE reads were re-called with MiXCR into one record per CDR3 protein. The sample shows 1.5 million or so distinct CDR3 sequences, approximately 40% of them seen only once.

Sequencing input: blood. This clonotype was obtained from a woman aged 18-29 years in good health. The chain recombines TRBV6-5 with TRBJ2-1; possible D gene TRBD1, 5 bases. The DNA for the CDR3 is TGTGCCAGCAGCCAAAACCTTAGGGGTGAGCAGTTCTTC. It is translated as CASSQNLRGEQFF.